This note documents a single TCR beta chain sequence. The data originate from a study of blood T cell repertoires in COVID-19. Turning to the study itself: The United States, Italy and Spain supplied acute and convalescent COVID-19 samples.

V lost 4 bases and J 7 bases, leaving 15 bases between the germline ends. Germline assignment: CDR1 SGDLS and CDR2 YYNGEE. This CDR3 comprises 15 residues. The data were produced by immunoSEQ multiplex PCR, yet TCRdb's version contains in-frame clones alone and is incomplete. The sample carries approximately 140,000 clones, roughly 87% recorded once. V is TRBV9 and J is TRBJ1-6; D remains ambiguous. The receptor's source is an older woman with active or convalescent COVID-19. The sample taken for sequencing was peripheral blood. This CDR3 reads CASSPLEGRNSPLHF. The CDR3 DNA sequence: TGTGCCAGCAGCCCCCTCGAGGGCAGAAATTCACCCCTCCACTTT.